This is a list of T cell receptor beta chains from one sample in a study of OX40 agonist ivuxolimab in advanced cancers. The assay was immunoSEQ multiplex PCR, and TCRdb's table has in-frame clones only and misses some. The table records tens of thousands of clones, about 89% of them present only once. The sample here was CD4+ or CD8+ T cells sorted from blood, taken in a trial of the OX40 agonist ivuxolimab. The receptors originated from an adult with an advanced solid tumor such as melanoma, head and neck, liver or kidney cancer. The CDR3 runs from the conserved cysteine through the conserved F or W. The D gene is left open where the match is weak. Clone sizes are given selectively: once, few, many, or a class where the clone is expanded.

j_call v_call d_call clone_size cdr3_length cdr3_aa cdr3_nt
TRBJ1-1 TRBV6-6 TRBD1 NA 16 CASSLGQGASGTEAFF TGTGCCAGCAGCCTCGGACAGGGGGCCTCGGGCACTGAAGCTTTCTTT
TRBJ1-2 TRBV10-1 NA NA 17 CASSARQERTPSYGYTF TGCGCCAGCAGTGCCCGACAGGAGAGAACACCTTCCTATGGCTACACCTTC
TRBJ2-5 TRBV5-1 TRBD2 NA 17 CASSPGLVRSLKETQYF TGCGCCAGCAGCCCCGGACTAGTTCGGTCCCTAAAAGAGACCCAGTACTTC
TRBJ1-2 TRBV29-1 TRBD1 NA 13 CSVSSPGGYGYTF TGCAGCGTTTCTAGCCCAGGGGGTTACGGCTACACCTTC
TRBJ2-3 TRBV19 NA NA 14 CASSPPTGADTQYF TGTGCCAGTAGCCCCCCGACAGGAGCAGATACGCAGTATTTT
TRBJ1-5 TRBV6-6 NA NA 13 CASDISRNQPQHF TGTGCCAGCGATATAAGTAGAAATCAGCCCCAGCATTTT
TRBJ1-1 TRBV14 NA NA 13 CASSLQGNTEAFF TGTGCCAGCAGCCTCCAGGGGAACACTGAAGCTTTCTTT
TRBJ1-3 TRBV9 NA NA 13 CASSFLSGNTIYF TGTGCCAGCAGCTTCCTCTCTGGAAACACCATATATTTT
TRBJ2-3 TRBV30 NA NA 13 CAWSKRVADTQYF TGTGCCTGGAGTAAAAGGGTTGCAGATACGCAGTATTTT
TRBJ2-7 TRBV19 TRBD2 NA 14 CASSLSGRAYEQYF TGTGCCAGTAGCCTTAGCGGGAGGGCCTACGAGCAGTACTTC
TRBJ2-7 TRBV11-2 NA NA 13 CASHIGASYEQYF TGTGCCAGCCATATTGGCGCCTCCTACGAGCAGTACTTC
TRBJ2-1 TRBV7-1 NA NA 13 CASSGSSYNEQFF TGTGCCAGCAGCGGGAGCTCCTACAATGAGCAGTTCTTC
TRBJ2-2 TRBV6-1 TRBD2 NA 16 CASSVGLVLSAGELFF TGTGCCAGCAGTGTCGGACTAGTTCTATCCGCCGGGGAGCTGTTTTTT
TRBJ2-3 TRBV25-1 TRBD2 NA 17 CASSGGGRGFSTDTQYF TGTGCCAGCAGTGGAGGCGGGAGGGGGTTTAGCACAGATACGCAGTATTTT
TRBJ1-1 TRBV10-3 NA NA 13 CAIRRIEGTEAFF TGTGCCATCAGGAGGATCGAGGGGACTGAAGCTTTCTTT
TRBJ1-5 TRBV6-1 NA NA 15 CASSKRANSNQPQHF TGTGCCAGCAGCAAACGGGCGAATAGCAATCAGCCCCAGCATTTT
TRBJ2-7 TRBV27 NA NA 14 CASSFAQAGREQYF TGTGCCAGCAGTTTCGCACAGGCGGGGAGGGAGCAGTACTTC
TRBJ2-2 TRBV9 TRBD1 NA 16 CASSGTGGRRTGELFF TGTGCCAGCAGCGGAACAGGGGGCCGGAGGACCGGGGAGCTGTTTTTT
TRBJ2-1 TRBV5-6 NA NA 13 CASSLGVGDEQFF TGTGCCAGCAGCTTAGGGGTGGGCGATGAGCAGTTCTTC
TRBJ1-1 TRBV5-1 NA NA 13 CASSLGTDTEAFF TGCGCCAGCAGCTTGGGGACAGATACTGAAGCTTTCTTT
TRBJ2-3 TRBV7-9 TRBD2 NA 17 CASSSRETSGRTDTQYF TGTGCCAGCAGCTCAAGAGAGACTAGCGGTCGCACAGATACGCAGTATTTT
TRBJ2-3 TRBV27 TRBD1 NA 14 CASRDRTGGDTQYF TGTGCCAGCAGGGACCGGACAGGGGGGGATACGCAGTATTTT
TRBJ1-5 TRBV4-1 NA NA 17 CASSQEGGTHSNQPQHF TGCGCCAGCAGCCAAGAAGGGGGAACCCATAGCAATCAGCCCCAGCATTTT
TRBJ2-7 TRBV28 TRBD1 NA 15 CASRSTGTVKDEQYF TGTGCCAGCAGAAGTACCGGGACAGTTAAGGACGAGCAGTACTTC
TRBJ2-1 TRBV5-1 NA NA 14 CASRTGGNFDEQFF TGCGCCAGCAGGACGGGCGGGAACTTTGATGAGCAGTTCTTC
TRBJ1-5 TRBV7-9 NA NA 12 CASWHTDQPQHF TGTGCCAGCTGGCATACGGATCAGCCCCAGCATTTT
TRBJ2-3 TRBV7-2 TRBD2 NA 12 CASTYAGGEQYF TGTGCCAGCACCTACGCCGGGGGGGAGCAGTATTTT
TRBJ2-7 TRBV19 NA NA 12 CASSPRDYEQYF TGTGCCAGTAGTCCGAGAGACTACGAGCAGTACTTC
TRBJ2-2 TRBV4-1 NA NA 15 CASSQRLAQAGELFF TGCGCCAGCAGCCAAAGGCTAGCGCAAGCCGGGGAGCTGTTTTTT
TRBJ2-3 TRBV6-6 NA NA 13 CASKRVRTDTQYF TGTGCCAGCAAAAGGGTTCGCACAGATACGCAGTATTTT
TRBJ2-1 TRBV5-6 NA once 14 CASSLESGYNEQFF TGTGCCAGCAGCTTAGAGAGCGGGTACAATGAGCAGTTCTTC
TRBJ2-1 TRBV6-5 NA NA 16 CASSYGGDSPTDEQFF TGTGCCAGCAGTTACGGGGGAGACAGTCCAACCGATGAGCAGTTCTTC
TRBJ1-1 TRBV28 NA NA 11 CASMRNTEAFF TGTGCCAGCATGCGGAACACTGAAGCTTTCTTT
TRBJ2-7 TRBV7-9 NA once 11 CASSLSYEQYF TGTGCCAGCAGCCTGTCCTACGAGCAGTACTTC
TRBJ2-3 TRBV9 NA NA 14 CASSVATGSDTQYF TGTGCCAGCAGCGTAGCTACGGGGTCGGATACGCAGTATTTT
TRBJ1-5 TRBV19 NA NA 15 CASSIEGARNQPQHF TGTGCCAGTAGTATAGAAGGGGCCCGCAATCAGCCCCAGCATTTT
TRBJ2-5 TRBV11-3 NA NA 15 CASSIPGAQPRTQYF TGTGCCAGCAGCATCCCGGGGGCACAGCCCAGGACCCAGTACTTC
TRBJ2-1 TRBV7-7 TRBD2 NA 15 CASSLVAGGYNEQFF TGTGCCAGCAGCTTAGTAGCGGGAGGCTACAATGAGCAGTTCTTC
TRBJ1-2 TRBV28 NA NA 14 CATTLQGFSGGYTF TGTGCCACCACCCTACAGGGCTTTTCCGGTGGCTACACCTTC
TRBJ2-2 TRBV11-3 TRBD2 NA 16 CASSGLAGSNTGELFF TGTGCCAGCAGCGGTTTAGCGGGGTCGAACACCGGGGAGCTGTTTTTT
TRBJ1-4 TRBV28 TRBD1 NA 16 CASSLGDRGYGEKLFF TGTGCCAGCAGTTTAGGGGACAGGGGTTATGGTGAAAAACTGTTTTTT
TRBJ2-5 TRBV7-3 TRBD1 NA 13 CASSSGQAKTQYF TGTGCCAGCAGCTCGGGACAGGCCAAGACCCAGTACTTC
TRBJ1-5 TRBV6-1 TRBD1 NA 16 CASSESGQGLNQPQHF TGTGCCAGCAGTGAATCGGGACAGGGGTTAAATCAGCCCCAGCATTTT
TRBJ2-1 TRBV7-2 TRBD1 NA 16 CASSFRLGQGVDEQFF TGTGCCAGCAGCTTTCGGTTGGGACAGGGAGTAGATGAGCAGTTCTTC
TRBJ2-7 TRBV10-3 TRBD2 once 15 CAISLLAGGGYEQYF TGTGCCATCAGTCTTCTAGCGGGAGGGGGGTACGAGCAGTACTTC
TRBJ2-2 TRBV11-3 NA NA 16 CASSLNQTPNTGELFF TGTGCCAGCAGCTTAAATCAAACACCGAACACCGGGGAGCTGTTTTTT
TRBJ2-7 TRBV2 NA NA 13 CASKPRLLYEQYF TGTGCCAGTAAGCCCAGACTCCTTTACGAGCAGTACTTC
TRBJ2-7 TRBV5-6 NA NA 16 CASSETGTYYTYEQYF TGTGCCAGCAGCGAGACAGGAACCTACTACACATACGAGCAGTACTTC
TRBJ2-7 TRBV7-2 TRBD2 NA 15 CASSGRGGRPYEQYF TGTGCCAGCAGCGGGAGGGGCGGGAGGCCGTACGAGCAGTACTTC
TRBJ2-1 TRBV28 TRBD2 NA 18 CASSRLAGGRSSYNEQFF TGTGCCAGCAGTCGACTAGCGGGGGGAAGGAGCTCCTACAATGAGCAGTTCTTC